These 3 T cell receptor beta chains were all obtained from the same sample, sequenced in a study of blood T cell repertoires in COVID-19. Sequencing was performed with immunoSEQ multiplex PCR; in TCRdb, only in-frame clones are kept and a portion is missing. The table includes fewer than 200,000 clones, roughly 70% detected once. The sequencing sample was made of peripheral blood. The receptors come from a woman of 80 years or more with acute or convalescent COVID-19.

This chain joins TRBV6-6 and TRBJ1-3; perhaps TRBD1 as D (6 bases). Trimming took off 6 bases at V and 2 bases at J, with 11 bases between the two ends. CDR3 size: 14 residues. The germline V gene has CDR1 MNHNY and CDR2 SVGAGI (reference sequence). The CDR3 region is CASSLQGAGNTIYF. CDR3 nucleotides: TGTGCCAGCAGCCTACAGGGCGCTGGAAACACCATATATTTT.

The chain uses TRBV6-5 and TRBJ2-3, with 10 bases fitting TRBD2. Germline loops: CDR1 MNHEY, CDR2 SVGAGI. This CDR3 is 14 amino acids long. The V and J ends lost 6 bases and 3 bases, in that order; junction bases with no gene match: 3. The CDR3, as DNA: TGTGCCAGCAGCCTTAGCGGGAGGACAGATACGCAGTATTTT. This sequence encodes CASSLSGRTDTQYF.

This clone was recorded once. This chain connects TRBV29-1 to TRBJ1-2; D is possibly TRBD1 (5 bases). The CDR3 extends over 14 amino acids. Germline values: CDR1 SQVTM, CDR2 ANQGSEA. The ends were cut back, 2 bases at V and 4 bases at J, with 14 bases in the middle. CDR3 in DNA: TGCAGCGTTGAAAATCAGGATAGGGGCTATGGCTACACCTTC. Translating gives CSVENQDRGYGYTF. The whole variable domain, remainder taken from reference TRBV29-1 and TRBJ1-2, is SAVISQKPSRDICQRGTSLTIQCQVDSQVTMMFWYRQQPGQSLTLIATANQGSEATYESGFVIDKFPISRPNLTFSTLTVSNMSPEDSSIYLCSVENQDRGYGYTFGSGTRLTVV.